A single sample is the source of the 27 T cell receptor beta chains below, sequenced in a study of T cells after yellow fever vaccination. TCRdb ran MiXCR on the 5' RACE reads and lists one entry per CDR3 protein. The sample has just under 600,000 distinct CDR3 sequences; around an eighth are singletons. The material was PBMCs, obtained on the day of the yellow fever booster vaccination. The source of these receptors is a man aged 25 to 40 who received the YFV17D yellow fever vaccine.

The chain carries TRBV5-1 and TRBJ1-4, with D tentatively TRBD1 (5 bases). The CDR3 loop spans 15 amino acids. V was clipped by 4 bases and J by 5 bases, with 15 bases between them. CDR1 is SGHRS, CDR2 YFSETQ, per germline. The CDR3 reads CASSVLQGLNEKLFF. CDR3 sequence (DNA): TGCGCCAGCAGCGTACTTCAGGGACTCAATGAAAAACTGTTTTTT.

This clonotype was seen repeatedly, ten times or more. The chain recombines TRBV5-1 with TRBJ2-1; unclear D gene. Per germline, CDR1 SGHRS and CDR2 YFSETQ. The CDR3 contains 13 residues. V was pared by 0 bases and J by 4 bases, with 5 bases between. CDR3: CASSLGNYNEQFF. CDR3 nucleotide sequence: TGCGCCAGCAGCTTGGGAAATTACAATGAGCAGTTCTTC.

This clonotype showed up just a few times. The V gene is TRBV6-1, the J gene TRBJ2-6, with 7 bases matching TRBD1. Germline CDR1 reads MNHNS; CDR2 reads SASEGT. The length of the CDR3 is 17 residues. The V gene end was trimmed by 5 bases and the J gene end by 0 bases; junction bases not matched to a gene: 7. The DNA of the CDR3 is TGTGCCAGCAGTCTTTCAGGGGGACCCTCTGGGGCCAACGTCCTGACTTTC. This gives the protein CASSLSGGPSGANVLTF.

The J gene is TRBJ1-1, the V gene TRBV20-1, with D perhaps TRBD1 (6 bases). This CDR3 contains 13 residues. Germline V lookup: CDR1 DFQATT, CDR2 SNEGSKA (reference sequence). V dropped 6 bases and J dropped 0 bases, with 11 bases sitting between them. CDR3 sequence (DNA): TGCAGTGCCTCGACAGGTTTGAACACTGAAGCTTTCTTT. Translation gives CSASTGLNTEAFF.

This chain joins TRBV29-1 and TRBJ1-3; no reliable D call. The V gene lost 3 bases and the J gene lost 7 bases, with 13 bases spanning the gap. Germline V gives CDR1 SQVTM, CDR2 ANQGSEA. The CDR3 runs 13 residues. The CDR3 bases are TGCAGCGTTGAGGGCCCTAACCGGAACACCATATATTTT. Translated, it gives CSVEGPNRNTIYF. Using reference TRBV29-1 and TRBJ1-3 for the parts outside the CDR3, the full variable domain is SAVISQKPSRDICQRGTSLTIQCQVDSQVTMMFWYRQQPGQSLTLIATANQGSEATYESGFVIDKFPISRPNLTFSTLTVSNMSPEDSSIYLCSVEGPNRNTIYFGEGSWLTVV.

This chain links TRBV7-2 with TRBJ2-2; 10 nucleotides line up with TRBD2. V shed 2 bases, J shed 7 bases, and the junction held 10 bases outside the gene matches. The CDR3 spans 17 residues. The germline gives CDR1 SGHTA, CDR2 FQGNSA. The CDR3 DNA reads TGTGCCAGCAGCTTAAATAAAGCGGGAGGGCCAAGCGGGGAGCTGTTTTTT. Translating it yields CASSLNKAGGPSGELFF.

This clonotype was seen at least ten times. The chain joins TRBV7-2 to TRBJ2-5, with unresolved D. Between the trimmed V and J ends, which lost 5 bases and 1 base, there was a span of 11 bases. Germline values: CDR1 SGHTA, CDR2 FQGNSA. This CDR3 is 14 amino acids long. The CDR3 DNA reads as TGTGCCAGCAGCACCCTGGGGTTCCAAGAGACCCAGTACTTC. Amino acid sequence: CASSTLGFQETQYF.

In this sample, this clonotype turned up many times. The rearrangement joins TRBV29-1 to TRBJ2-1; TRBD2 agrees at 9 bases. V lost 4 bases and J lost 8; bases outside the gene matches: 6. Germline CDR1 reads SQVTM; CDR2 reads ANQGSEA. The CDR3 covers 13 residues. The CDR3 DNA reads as TGCAGCGTTGCGACTAGCGGTTCGGATGAGCAGTTCTTC. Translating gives CSVATSGSDEQFF.

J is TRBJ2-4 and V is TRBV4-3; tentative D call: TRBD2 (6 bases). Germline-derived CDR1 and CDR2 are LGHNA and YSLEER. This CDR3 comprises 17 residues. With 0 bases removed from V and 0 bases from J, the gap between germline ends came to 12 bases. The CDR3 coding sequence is TGCGCCAGCAGCCAAGATCCCCTAGCGATAGCCAAAAACATTCAGTACTTC. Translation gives CASSQDPLAIAKNIQYF.

This chain's CDR3 is CASLGQGAEKLFF. DNA of the CDR3: TGTGCCAGCTTGGGACAGGGGGCTGAAAAACTGTTTTTT. The J gene is TRBJ1-4, the V gene TRBV7-9; 12 bases map to TRBD1. Germline V gene data show CDR1 as SEHNR and CDR2 as FQNEAQ (reference sequence). V dropped 8 bases and J dropped 7; count of bases not matched to a gene: 2. CDR3 length: 13 residues.

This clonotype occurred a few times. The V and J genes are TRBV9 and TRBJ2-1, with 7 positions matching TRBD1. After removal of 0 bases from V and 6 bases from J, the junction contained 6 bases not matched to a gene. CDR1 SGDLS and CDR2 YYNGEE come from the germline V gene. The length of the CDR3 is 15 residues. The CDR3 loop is CASSVAPSGGNEQFF. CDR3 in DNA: TGTGCCAGCAGCGTAGCTCCGTCAGGGGGCAATGAGCAGTTCTTC.

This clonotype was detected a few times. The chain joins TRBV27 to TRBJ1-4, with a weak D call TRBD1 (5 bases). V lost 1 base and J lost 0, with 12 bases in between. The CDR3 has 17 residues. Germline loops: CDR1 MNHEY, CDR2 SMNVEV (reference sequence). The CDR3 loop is CASSLYRGSATNEKLFF. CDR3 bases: TGTGCCAGCAGTTTATATAGGGGTTCTGCAACTAATGAAAAACTGTTTTTT.

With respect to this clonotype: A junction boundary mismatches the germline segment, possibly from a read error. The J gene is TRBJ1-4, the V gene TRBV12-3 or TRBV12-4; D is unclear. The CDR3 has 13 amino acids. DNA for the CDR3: TGTGCCAGCAATTTAGGTGGAGGTGAAAAACTGTTTTTT. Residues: CASNLGGGEKLFF.

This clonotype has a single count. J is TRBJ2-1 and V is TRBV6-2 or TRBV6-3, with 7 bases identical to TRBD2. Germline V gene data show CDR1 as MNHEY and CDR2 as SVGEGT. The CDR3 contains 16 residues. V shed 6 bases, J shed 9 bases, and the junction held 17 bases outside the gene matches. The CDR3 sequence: CASRMVAGFAGSEQFF. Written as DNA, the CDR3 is TGTGCCAGCAGAATGGTAGCGGGTTTCGCCGGGAGTGAGCAGTTCTTC.

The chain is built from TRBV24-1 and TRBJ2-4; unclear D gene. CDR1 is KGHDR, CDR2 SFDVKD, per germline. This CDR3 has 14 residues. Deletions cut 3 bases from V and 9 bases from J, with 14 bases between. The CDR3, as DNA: TGTGCCACCAGTGATCCGTTTGTTTTAGGCATTCAGTACTTC. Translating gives CATSDPFVLGIQYF.

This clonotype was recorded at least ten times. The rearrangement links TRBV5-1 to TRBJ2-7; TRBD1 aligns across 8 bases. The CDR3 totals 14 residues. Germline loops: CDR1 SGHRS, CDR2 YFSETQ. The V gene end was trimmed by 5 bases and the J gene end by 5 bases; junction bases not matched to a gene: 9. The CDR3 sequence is CASRIVGQGHEQYF. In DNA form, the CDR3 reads TGCGCCAGCAGGATCGTTGGACAGGGTCACGAGCAGTACTTC.

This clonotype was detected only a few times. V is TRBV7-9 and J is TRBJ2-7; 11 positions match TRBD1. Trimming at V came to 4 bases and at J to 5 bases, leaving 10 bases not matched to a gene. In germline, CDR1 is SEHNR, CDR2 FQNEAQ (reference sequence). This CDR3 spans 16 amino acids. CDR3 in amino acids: CASSSSPGQGGHEQYF. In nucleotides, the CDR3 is TGTGCCAGCAGCTCCTCACCGGGACAGGGGGGCCACGAGCAGTACTTC.

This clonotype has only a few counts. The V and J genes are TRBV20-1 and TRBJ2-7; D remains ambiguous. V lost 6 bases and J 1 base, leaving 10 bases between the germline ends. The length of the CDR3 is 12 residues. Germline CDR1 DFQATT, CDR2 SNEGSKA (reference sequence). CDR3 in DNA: TGCAGTGCCCTTGACTTATCCTACGAGCAGTACTTC. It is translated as CSALDLSYEQYF.

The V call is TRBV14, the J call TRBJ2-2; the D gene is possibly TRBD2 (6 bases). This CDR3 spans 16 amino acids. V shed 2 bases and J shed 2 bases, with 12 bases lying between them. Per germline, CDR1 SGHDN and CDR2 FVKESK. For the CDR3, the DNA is TGTGCCAGCAGCCAAAAGACGGGACTCAACACCGGGGAGCTGTTTTTT. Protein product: CASSQKTGLNTGELFF.

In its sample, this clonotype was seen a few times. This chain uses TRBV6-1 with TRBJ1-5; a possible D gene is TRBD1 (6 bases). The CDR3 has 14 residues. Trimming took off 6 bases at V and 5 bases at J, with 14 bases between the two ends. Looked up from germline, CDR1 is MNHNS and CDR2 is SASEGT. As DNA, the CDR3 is TGTGCCAGCAGGGGTCGGCAGGGGCATCAGCCCCAGCATTTT. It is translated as CASRGRQGHQPQHF.

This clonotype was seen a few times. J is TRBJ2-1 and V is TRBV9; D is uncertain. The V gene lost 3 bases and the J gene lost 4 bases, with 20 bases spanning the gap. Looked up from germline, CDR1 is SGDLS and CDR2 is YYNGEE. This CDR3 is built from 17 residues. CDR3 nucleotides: TGTGCCAGCAGCGGTGGTCTAGGCGACCATACTTACAATGAGCAGTTCTTC. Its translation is CASSGGLGDHTYNEQFF. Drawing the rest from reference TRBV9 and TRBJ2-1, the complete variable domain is DSGVTQTPKHLITATGQRVTLRCSPRSGDLSVYWYQQSLDQGLQFLIQYYNGEERAKGNILERFSAQQFPDLHSELNLSSLELGDSALYFCASSGGLGDHTYNEQFFGPGTRLTVL.

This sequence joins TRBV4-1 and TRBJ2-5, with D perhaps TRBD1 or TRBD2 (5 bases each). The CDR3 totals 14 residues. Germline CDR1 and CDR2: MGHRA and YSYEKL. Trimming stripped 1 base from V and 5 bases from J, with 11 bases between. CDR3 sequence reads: CASSQVRGLETQYF. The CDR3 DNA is TGCGCCAGCAGCCAAGTCCGGGGCCTGGAGACCCAGTACTTC.

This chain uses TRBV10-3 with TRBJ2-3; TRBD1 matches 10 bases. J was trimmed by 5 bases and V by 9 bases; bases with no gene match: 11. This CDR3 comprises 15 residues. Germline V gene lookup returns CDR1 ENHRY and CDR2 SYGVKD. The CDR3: CAITPGQGFGDTQYF. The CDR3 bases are TGTGCCATTACTCCGGGACAGGGGTTTGGAGATACGCAGTATTTT.

CDR3: CASSPLWASGRGNEQFF. CDR3 coding DNA: TGCGCCAGCAGCCCACTCTGGGCTAGCGGGAGGGGTAATGAGCAGTTCTTC. V is TRBV5-1 and J is TRBJ2-1; TRBD2 matches at 12 bases. The CDR3 is 17 residues long. Germline assignment: CDR1 SGHRS and CDR2 YFSETQ. After removal of 4 bases from V and 7 bases from J, the junction contained 12 bases not matched to a gene.

In DNA form, the CDR3 reads TGTGCCAGCAGCCACCGGGACGACCTATATGGCTACACCTTC. Translated, it gives CASSHRDDLYGYTF. The chain carries TRBV5-5 and TRBJ1-2, with a possible D match to TRBD1 (5 bases). Trimming pared 4 bases from V and 5 bases from J, leaving 15 bases between. The CDR3 runs 14 residues. Per germline, CDR1 SGHKS and CDR2 YYEKEE (reference sequence).

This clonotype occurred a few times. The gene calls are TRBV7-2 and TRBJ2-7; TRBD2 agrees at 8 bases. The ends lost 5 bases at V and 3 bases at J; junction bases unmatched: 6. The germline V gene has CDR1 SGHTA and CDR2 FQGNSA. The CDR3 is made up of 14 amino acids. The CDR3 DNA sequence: TGTGCCAGCAGCGCCTTTAGCGGGAACTACGAGCAGTACTTC. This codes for CASSAFSGNYEQYF.

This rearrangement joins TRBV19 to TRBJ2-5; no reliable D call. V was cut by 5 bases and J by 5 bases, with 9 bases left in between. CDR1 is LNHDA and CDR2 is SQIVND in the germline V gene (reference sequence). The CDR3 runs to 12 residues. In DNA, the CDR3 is TGTGCCAGTAGTGGCTCAGTGGAGACCCAGTACTTC. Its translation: CASSGSVETQYF.